Shown below are 24 T cell receptor beta chains from a single sample sequenced in a study of early T cells in non-severe SARS-CoV-2 infection. TCRdb recomputed calls from the 5' RACE reads with MiXCR, one row per CDR3 protein. The sample has about 64,000 distinct CDR3 sequences, under 15% seen once. The sequenced sample consisted of whole blood. All receptors derive from an adult who was a healthcare worker with PCR-confirmed SARS-CoV-2 infection or an uninfected control (not recorded which).

This clonotype was picked up many times. The chain combines TRBV10-3 with TRBJ2-1, with 7 bases lining up with TRBD1. The length of the CDR3 is 13 residues. V gave up 4 bases and J gave up 8 bases; unmatched junction bases: 5. CDR1 ENHRY and CDR2 SYGVKD come from the germline V gene. The CDR3 region has the DNA TGTGCCATCAGTGGTACAGGGGTCGATGAGCAGTTCTTC. It codes for CAISGTGVDEQFF.

The gene calls are TRBV4-2 and TRBJ1-3, with a weak D call TRBD1 (5 bases). This CDR3 is 17 amino acids long. Trimming pared 2 bases from V and 0 bases from J, leaving 14 bases between. The germline V gene has CDR1 LGHNA and CDR2 YNFKEQ. The CDR3 region has the DNA TGTGCCAGCAGCCAACTGGGACCCACCGGCTCTGGAAACACCATATATTTT. As protein: CASSQLGPTGSGNTIYF.

By sample fraction, this clonotype is medium-sized. This chain joins TRBV27 and TRBJ2-4; the match to TRBD1 covers 9 bases. The CDR3 has 15 amino acids. Trimming at V came to 5 bases and at J to 8 bases, leaving 10 bases not matched to a gene. Germline V CDR1 and CDR2: MNHEY, SMNVEV (reference sequence). The CDR3 region has the DNA TGTGCCAGCAGTAGCCGGGACAGGGTATCGTACATTCAGTACTTC. This gives the protein CASSSRDRVSYIQYF.

This clonotype came up many times. V and J are TRBV19 and TRBJ1-2, with TRBD1 as a possible D gene (5 bases). Germline lookup yields CDR1 LNHDA and CDR2 SQIVND (reference sequence). The CDR3 is made up of 13 amino acids. Deletions cut 6 bases from V and 4 bases from J, with 12 bases between. CDR3 protein: CASRSGQSYGYTF. In nucleotides, the CDR3 is TGTGCCAGTAGATCAGGACAATCCTATGGCTACACCTTC.

This clonotype was counted only a few times. The chain is built from TRBV29-1 and TRBJ1-2, with 9 bases identical to TRBD1. Germline V gives CDR1 SQVTM, CDR2 ANQGSEA. CDR3 length equals 14 residues. Trimming removed 1 base from V and 6 bases from J; junction bases left unmatched: 6. CDR3 nucleotides: TGCAGCGTTGAAGGCCTCCGGGACAGGGATGGCTACACCTTC. Protein sequence: CSVEGLRDRDGYTF.

This clonotype came up a few times. The genes are TRBV5-4 and TRBJ2-1, with 9 positions matching TRBD1. CDR3 length: 15 residues. Germline lookup yields CDR1 SGHNT and CDR2 YYREEE (reference sequence). V was pared by 0 bases and J by 4 bases, with 2 bases of the junction left unmatched. CDR3 in amino acids: CASSLDRGLYNEQFF. CDR3 sequence (DNA): TGTGCCAGCAGCTTGGACAGGGGGCTGTACAATGAGCAGTTCTTC.

Written as DNA, the CDR3 is TGTGCCAGCAGCTCGACGGGAAACCTAGGGGAAAAACTGTTTTTT. Its translation: CASSSTGNLGEKLFF. The chain recombines TRBV11-2 with TRBJ1-4; D ambiguous. The CDR3 contains 15 residues. Germline V gene sequence: CDR1 SGHAT, CDR2 FQNNGV. V lost 4 bases and J 8 bases, leaving 17 bases between the germline ends. The full variable domain, in which reference TRBV11-2 and TRBJ1-4 provide the parts outside the CDR3, is EAGVAQSPRYKIIEKRQSVAFWCNPISGHATLYWYQQILGQGPKLLIQFQNNGVVDDSQLPKDRFSAERLKGVDSTLKIQPAKLEDSAVYLCASSSTGNLGEKLFFGSGTQLSVL.

This chain connects TRBV5-1 to TRBJ2-7, with TRBD1 matching 8 bases. The CDR3 is 14 residues long. Germline lookup yields CDR1 SGHRS and CDR2 YFSETQ. V trimming: 5 bases; J trimming: 0 bases; junction bases outside the gene matches: 4. CDR3: CASRSTGVSYEQYF. For the CDR3, the DNA is TGCGCCAGCAGATCGACAGGGGTCTCCTACGAGCAGTACTTC.

This clonotype showed up just a few times. The chain recombines TRBV11-2 with TRBJ2-3, with 11 bases matching TRBD2. Germline V gene sequence: CDR1 SGHAT, CDR2 FQNNGV. V lost 5 bases, J lost 3 bases, and 7 bases stayed unmatched. The CDR3 runs to 16 residues. The CDR3 reads CASSERLAGQTDTQYF. In DNA form, the CDR3 reads TGTGCCAGCAGCGAGCGACTAGCGGGGCAAACAGATACGCAGTATTTT.

The rearrangement links TRBV20-1 to TRBJ2-1, with 7 bases matching TRBD1. Germline assignment: CDR1 DFQATT and CDR2 SNEGSKA (reference sequence). V lost 3 bases to trimming and J lost 2 bases; unmatched junction nucleotides: 4. This CDR3 has 14 residues. CDR3 sequence (DNA): TGCAGTGCTAGCTCCGGGACAGCCTACAATGAGCAGTTCTTC. Its translation: CSASSGTAYNEQFF.

This clonotype was picked up many times. This chain connects TRBV5-1 to TRBJ2-7; 7 nucleotides align to TRBD1. V dropped 0 bases and J dropped 1; count of bases not matched to a gene: 7. Germline V gene data show CDR1 as SGHRS and CDR2 as YFSETQ. The CDR3 contains 16 residues. The CDR3 sequence: CASSLAPGQVSYEQYF. The CDR3 DNA follows: TGCGCCAGCAGCTTGGCCCCAGGACAGGTATCCTACGAGCAGTACTTC. Variable domain in full (rest from reference TRBV5-1 and TRBJ2-7): KAGVTQTPRYLIKTRGQQVTLSCSPISGHRSVSWYQQTPGQGLQFLFEYFSETQRNKGNFPGRFSGRQFSNSRSEMNVSTLELGDSALYLCASSLAPGQVSYEQYFGPGTRLTVT.

This clonotype was detected ten times or more. The chain couples TRBV5-1 to TRBJ2-3; 8 bases line up with TRBD1. The CDR3 runs to 15 residues. With V trimmed by 3 bases and J by 1 base, 4 bases remained unmatched. Per germline, CDR1 SGHRS and CDR2 YFSETQ. CDR3 protein: CASSSQGAGTDTQYF. The CDR3 coding sequence is TGCGCCAGCAGCTCCCAGGGGGCCGGCACAGATACGCAGTATTTT. Full variable domain (remainder filled in from reference TRBV5-1 and TRBJ2-3): KAGVTQTPRYLIKTRGQQVTLSCSPISGHRSVSWYQQTPGQGLQFLFEYFSETQRNKGNFPGRFSGRQFSNSRSEMNVSTLELGDSALYLCASSSQGAGTDTQYFGPGTRLTVL.

This clonotype was observed a few times. The chain links TRBV5-1 to TRBJ1-6, with D maybe TRBD1 (6 bases). The CDR3 has 16 amino acids. Trimming pared 4 bases from V and 1 base from J, leaving 12 bases between. Germline V gives CDR1 SGHRS, CDR2 YFSETQ. The CDR3 is CASSPRGGSYNSPLHF. The DNA for the CDR3 is TGCGCCAGCAGCCCGAGAGGGGGGTCCTATAATTCACCCCTCCACTTT.

This clonotype showed up just a few times. The CDR3 here is CASSRDSSVYEQYF. DNA of the CDR3: TGTGCCAGCTCACGGGACAGCTCTGTTTACGAGCAGTACTTC. The chain recombines TRBV18 with TRBJ2-7; TRBD1 matches 7 bases. Trimming at V came to 4 bases and at J to 4 bases, leaving 7 bases not matched to a gene. The CDR3 contains 14 residues. Germline V gives CDR1 KGHSH, CDR2 LQKENI.

Concerning this clonotype itself: This may be a read error, as it is one base from a much larger clone. This chain joins TRBV4-1 and TRBJ1-1, with D tentatively TRBD1 (6 bases). The CDR3 runs to 14 residues. Germline V gives CDR1 MGHRA, CDR2 YSYEKL. The DNA for the CDR3 is TGCACCAGCAGCCAAGAACCCCAGGGGACTGAAGCTTTCTTT. This translates into CTSSQEPQGTEAFF.

The chain employs TRBV12-3 or TRBV12-4 and TRBJ1-1, with D possibly TRBD1 on 6 matching bases. Trimming cost V 6 bases and J 1 base, with 9 bases left between them. This CDR3 is 13 amino acids long. In DNA form, the CDR3 reads TGTGCCAGCAGCCGGGGACAGAACACTGAAGCTTTCTTT. It specifies CASSRGQNTEAFF.

V and J are TRBV15 and TRBJ2-3; either TRBD1 or TRBD2 may fit D (6 bases each). CDR1 is LNHNV and CDR2 is YYDKDF in the germline V gene (reference sequence). Between the trimmed V and J ends, which lost 0 bases and 4 bases, there was a span of 14 bases. This CDR3 is built from 16 residues. The CDR3 region is CATSREGGTSPDTQYF. As DNA, the CDR3 is TGTGCCACCAGCAGAGAAGGGGGAACTAGCCCAGATACGCAGTATTTT.

CDR3 loop: CASSYRPGVFTDTQYF. The CDR3, as DNA: TGTGCCAGCAGTTACAGGCCAGGGGTGTTCACAGATACGCAGTATTTT. The chain couples TRBV6-5 to TRBJ2-3; perhaps TRBD1 as D (6 bases). V lost 2 bases and J 2 bases, leaving 14 bases between the germline ends. Germline CDR1 and CDR2: MNHEY and SVGAGI. The CDR3 is 16 amino acids.

This chain joins TRBV6-5 and TRBJ1-5, with 10 bases fitting TRBD1. CDR1 is MNHEY and CDR2 is SVGAGI in the germline V gene. The CDR3 loop spans 15 amino acids. Trimming removed 2 bases from V and 2 bases from J; junction bases left unmatched: 0. The CDR3 region is CASSYGTGGNQPQHF. The DNA for the CDR3 is TGTGCCAGCAGTTACGGGACAGGGGGCAATCAGCCCCAGCATTTT.

The rearrangement uses TRBV19 and TRBJ1-2, with D possibly matching TRBD1 (6 bases). V shed 4 bases and J shed 3 bases, with 15 bases lying between them. The CDR3 has 15 amino acids. CDR1 LNHDA and CDR2 SQIVND come from the germline V gene (reference sequence). The CDR3 region has the DNA TGTGCCAGTAGTACAACAGGGCATGGGGACTATGGCTACACCTTC. Translating it yields CASSTTGHGDYGYTF.

This rearrangement joins TRBV5-4 to TRBJ2-7; tentative D call: TRBD1 (6 bases). The CDR3 loop spans 14 amino acids. Trimming stripped 4 bases from V and 7 bases from J, with 18 bases between. CDR1 and CDR2 (germline): SGHNT, YYREEE (reference sequence). The CDR3 loop is CASSPVGATREQYF. The CDR3 DNA is TGTGCCAGCAGCCCGGTGGGGGCCACAAGGGAGCAGTACTTC. Filled out from reference TRBV5-4 and TRBJ2-7, the complete variable domain reads ETGVTQSPTHLIKTRGQQVTLRCSSQSGHNTVSWYQQALGQGPQFIFQYYREEENGRGNFPPRFSGLQFPNYSSELNVNALELDDSALYLCASSPVGATREQYFGPGTRLTVT.

The table lists this clonotype with a few counts. Written as DNA, the CDR3 is TGTGCCAGCGGGGCAACTGGACAGGGAGTTCGCGAGCAGTACTTC. This translates into CASGATGQGVREQYF. The rearrangement links TRBV12-3 or TRBV12-4 to TRBJ2-7, with 8 positions matching TRBD1. This CDR3 comprises 15 residues. J lost 6 bases, V lost 8 bases, and 15 bases had no gene match.

This clonotype was observed at least ten times. This chain connects TRBV10-3 to TRBJ1-3; D is unclear. The CDR3 spans 15 residues. Germline V gene lookup returns CDR1 ENHRY and CDR2 SYGVKD. V was clipped by 4 bases and J by 6 bases, with 16 bases between them. Here the CDR3 reads CAISGGSHAENTIYF. The CDR3 nucleotides read TGTGCCATCAGTGGAGGATCCCATGCTGAAAACACCATATATTTT.

The rearrangement joins TRBV12-3 or TRBV12-4 to TRBJ2-3, with no clear D. V shed 7 bases and J shed 4 bases, with 15 bases lying between them. The CDR3 loop spans 14 amino acids. The CDR3 DNA reads as TGTGCCAGCACCCCGGGCCTTCGACCAGATACGCAGTATTTT. It translates to CASTPGLRPDTQYF.